The rows below give T cell receptor beta chains drawn from one sample of a study of blood T cell repertoires in COVID-19. Data came from immunoSEQ multiplex PCR; TCRdb stores just in-frame clones and leaves some out. The data show roughly 320,000 clones, 85% to 90% seen once. The sequencing input was peripheral blood. The receptors originated from a man between 65 and 85 years old with acute or convalescent COVID-19. CDR3s include the opening cysteine and the closing phenylalanine or tryptophan. D genes are given only for firm matches. Part of the rows lack a size; the others show once, few, many or a class for expanded clones.

v_gene	d_gene	abundance	j_gene	CDR3aa	CDR3nt
TRBV9	TRBD2	NA	TRBJ2-5	CASSVGTSGLSETQYF	TGTGCCAGCAGCGTAGGGACTAGCGGATTGTCAGAGACCCAGTACTTC
TRBV5-6	NA	few	TRBJ1-4	CASSLTTRGGLAEKLFF	TGTGCCAGCAGCTTGACCACGCGGGGGGGCCTGGCGGAAAAACTGTTTTTT
TRBV15	NA	NA	TRBJ1-4	CATALRARANEKLFF	TGTGCCACTGCTCTGAGGGCCCGGGCTAATGAAAAACTGTTTTTT
TRBV7-9	TRBD1	NA	TRBJ1-3	CASSFMGQKFFSGNTIYF	TGTGCCAGCAGCTTTATGGGACAGAAATTTTTCTCTGGAAACACCATATATTTT
TRBV27	TRBD2	NA	TRBJ2-2	CASSPLRGVQNTGELFF	TGTGCCAGCAGTCCCCTTCGGGGGGTTCAGAACACCGGGGAGCTGTTTTTT
TRBV7-9	TRBD2	NA	TRBJ2-3	CASRKGTSGGALDTQYF	TGTGCCAGCAGAAAAGGGACTAGCGGGGGGGCCTTGGATACGCAGTATTTT
TRBV19	TRBD1	NA	TRBJ1-2	CASSLQGVLNYGYTF	TGTGCCAGTAGCCTACAGGGGGTATTGAACTATGGCTACACCTTC
TRBV19	NA	once	TRBJ1-2	CASRRKPQVGGYTF	TGTGCCAGTAGGAGGAAACCTCAAGTAGGTGGCTACACCTTC
TRBV5-1	TRBD1	NA	TRBJ2-7	CASSPGTGVTYEQYF	TGCGCCAGCAGCCCCGGGACAGGGGTTACCTACGAGCAGTACTTC
TRBV10-3	NA	NA	TRBJ1-1	CAISESWQGNTEAFF	TGTGCCATCAGTGAGTCTTGGCAGGGGAACACTGAAGCTTTCTTT
TRBV28	NA	NA	TRBJ1-3	CASSLGHGGNTIYF	TGTGCCAGCAGTTTAGGCCACGGGGGAAACACCATATATTTT
TRBV6-2/TRBV6-3	NA	once	TRBJ2-6	CASSYSGRGKVYSGANVLTF	TGTGCCAGCAGTTACTCCGGCAGGGGAAAGGTATACTCTGGGGCCAACGTCCTGACTTTC
TRBV7-8	NA	NA	TRBJ2-2	CASSLYGRGNTGELFF	TGTGCCAGCAGCTTATATGGCAGGGGGAACACCGGGGAGCTGTTTTTT
TRBV7-9	TRBD2	few	TRBJ2-2	CASSLGTSGPTGELFF	TGTGCCAGCAGCTTAGGGACTAGCGGGCCTACCGGGGAGCTGTTTTTT
TRBV6-2/TRBV6-3	NA	NA	TRBJ1-2	CASSYGPGLDGYTF	TGTGCCAGCAGTTACGGGCCGGGGTTGGATGGCTACACCTTC
TRBV18	NA	NA	TRBJ1-2	CASSLRHDGYTF	TGTGCCAGCTCACTAAGACATGATGGCTACACCTTC
TRBV24-1	TRBD2	NA	TRBJ2-5	CATSARGGLQETQYF	TGTGCCACCAGTGCCCGCGGGGGTTTACAAGAGACCCAGTACTTC
TRBV5-6	NA	NA	TRBJ1-2	CASSLASLTVEGYTF	TGTGCCAGCAGCTTGGCCAGCCTGACAGTGGAAGGCTACACCTTC
TRBV15	NA	NA	TRBJ1-2	CATSSGGNYGYTF	TGTGCCACCAGCAGCGGGGGAAACTATGGCTACACCTTC
TRBV12-5	TRBD1	NA	TRBJ2-7	CASGCIWTGKSYEQYF	TGTGCTAGTGGTTGCATATGGACAGGGAAATCCTACGAGCAGTACTTC
TRBV7-9	NA	NA	TRBJ2-2	CASSSGAGHAGELFF	TGTGCCAGCAGCAGTGGGGCAGGGCACGCCGGGGAGCTGTTTTTT
TRBV3-1/TRBV3-2	NA	NA	TRBJ2-2	CASSQEGARNTGELFF	TGTGCCAGCAGCCAAGAGGGGGCCCGGAACACCGGGGAGCTGTTTTTT
TRBV19	TRBD2	once	TRBJ2-3	CASTSLAGSTDTQYF	TGTGCCAGCACGTCACTAGCGGGCAGCACAGATACGCAGTATTTT
TRBV7-8	NA	NA	TRBJ2-3	CASSQNGGLDTQYF	TGTGCCAGCAGCCAAAATGGGGGCCTGGATACGCAGTATTTT
TRBV2	TRBD2	NA	TRBJ2-3	CASSELAGGVDTQYF	TGTGCCAGCAGTGAACTAGCGGGGGGCGTGGATACGCAGTATTTT
TRBV6-5	NA	once	TRBJ1-2	CASSYNHQGSGYTF	TGTGCCAGCAGTTACAACCACCAGGGTAGTGGCTACACCTTC
TRBV10-1	NA	few	TRBJ1-4	CASSESGQKRTEKLFF	TGCGCCAGCAGTGAGTCCGGACAGAAGAGGACCGAAAAACTGTTTTTT
TRBV19	NA	once	TRBJ2-1	CASSINPHSSSYNEQFF	TGTGCCAGTAGTATCAACCCACATTCCAGCTCCTACAATGAGCAGTTCTTC
TRBV7-2	NA	NA	TRBJ1-2	CASSLGAGWYYGYTF	TGTGCCAGCAGCTTAGGGGCAGGATGGTACTATGGCTACACCTTC
TRBV28	TRBD2	NA	TRBJ2-2	CASGQRGGGTGELFF	TGTGCCAGCGGCCAGCGGGGGGGAGGCACCGGGGAGCTGTTTTTT